These 21 T cell receptor beta chains were all obtained from the same sample, sequenced in a study of CD8 T cells in ankylosing spondylitis. TCRdb re-analysed the 5' RACE reads in MiXCR, keeping a single row per CDR3 protein. The sample holds fewer than 250,000 distinct CDR3 sequences, under 12% seen once. Sequences were obtained from blood, either unsorted or a sorted T cell fraction (not recorded which). The receptor source for this set is a male donor with ankylosing spondylitis or in good health (not recorded which).

The chain is built from TRBV10-3 and TRBJ2-4; 9 positions match TRBD2. The length of the CDR3 is 15 residues. Germline CDR1 and CDR2: ENHRY and SYGVKD. After removal of 3 bases from V and 5 bases from J, the junction contained 5 bases not matched to a gene. The CDR3 sequence is CAISEAGGTENIQYF. The CDR3 region has the DNA TGTGCCATCAGTGAAGCGGGGGGAACCGAAAACATTCAGTACTTC.

This clonotype was seen repeatedly, ten times or more. The chain employs TRBV25-1 and TRBJ2-3; D possibly uses TRBD1 or TRBD2 (5 bases each). V dropped 2 bases and J dropped 3 bases, with 12 bases sitting between them. CDR3 size: 15 residues. Germline V CDR1 and CDR2: MGHDK, SYGVNS. The CDR3 sequence is CASSEAGRGTDTQYF. CDR3 in DNA: TGTGCCAGCAGTGAAGCAGGGCGAGGGACAGATACGCAGTATTTT.

There are many counts of this clonotype. The rearrangement links TRBV20-1 to TRBJ2-3; D is unresolved. Germline V lookup: CDR1 DFQATT, CDR2 SNEGSKA (reference sequence). This CDR3 has 15 residues. Trimming removed 0 bases from V and 4 bases from J, with 14 bases in between. Written as DNA, the CDR3 is TGCAGTGCTAGAGATCGTCTGATCGACCCAGATACGCAGTATTTT. It is translated as CSARDRLIDPDTQYF.

This clonotype was seen many times. This sequence joins TRBV20-1 and TRBJ2-1; D is possibly TRBD1 or TRBD2 (5 bases each). Germline V gene lookup returns CDR1 DFQATT and CDR2 SNEGSKA (reference sequence). CDR3 length: 17 amino acids. The V gene lost 0 bases and the J gene lost 7 bases, with 22 bases spanning the gap. The CDR3: CSARERAGTTRGNEQFF. CDR3 sequence (DNA): TGCAGTGCTAGAGAGCGTGCCGGGACCACCAGAGGAAATGAGCAGTTCTTC.

The CDR3 bases are TGTGCCTGGAGGGTACAGGGCCACTCACCCCTCCACTTT. This encodes CAWRVQGHSPLHF. The rearrangement uses TRBV30 and TRBJ1-6; perhaps TRBD1 as D (6 bases). The V and J ends lost 3 bases and 10 bases respectively, with 13 bases between them. Germline V lookup: CDR1 GTSNPN, CDR2 SVGIG (reference sequence). This CDR3 region has 13 residues. Together with reference TRBV30 and TRBJ1-6, the CDR3 gives the full variable domain: SQTIHQWPATLVQPVGSPLSLECTVEGTSNPNLYWYRQAAGRGLQLLFYSVGIGQISSEVPQNLSASRPQDRQFILSSKKLLLSDSGFYLCAWRVQGHSPLHFGNGTRLTVT.

This clonotype was counted many times. This chain links TRBV4-2 with TRBJ1-5, with TRBD1 matching 10 bases. J lost 8 bases, V lost 4 bases, and 8 bases had no gene match. The CDR3 is 15 amino acids. CDR1 and CDR2 (germline): LGHNA, YNFKEQ. The CDR3 nucleotides read TGTGCCAGCAGCCCCCGCCGACAGGGGGCTGAGCCCCAGCATTTT. Protein: CASSPRRQGAEPQHF.

This clonotype was counted between two and nine times. The chain employs TRBV10-1 and TRBJ2-3; D may be TRBD2 (6 bases). This CDR3 region has 13 residues. The germline gives CDR1 WNHNN, CDR2 SYGVQD (reference sequence). Trimming cost V 5 bases and J 8 bases, with 14 bases left between them. The CDR3 loop is CASSPGVAGTQYF. The CDR3 DNA reads as TGCGCCAGCAGTCCGGGGGTAGCAGGTACGCAGTATTTT.

In its sample, this clonotype was seen many times. The chain couples TRBV30 to TRBJ2-7; D is unclear. The V and J ends lost 5 bases and 3 bases respectively, with 17 bases between them. Germline V gene sequence: CDR1 GTSNPN, CDR2 SVGIG (reference sequence). CDR3 length equals 14 residues. This chain's CDR3 is CAWGGPGFHYEQYF. Written as DNA, the CDR3 is TGTGCCTGGGGCGGCCCGGGCTTCCACTACGAGCAGTACTTC.

This clonotype was detected ten times or more. The gene calls are TRBV9 and TRBJ2-3, with D perhaps matching TRBD2 (7 bases). CDR3 size: 16 residues. Germline CDR1 is SGDLS and CDR2 is YYNGEE. The V and J ends lost 2 bases and 3 bases respectively, with 16 bases between them. The DNA for the CDR3 is TGTGCCAGCAGCGTTTCAGCGGGGAGGGGGACAGATACGCAGTATTTT. It is translated as CASSVSAGRGTDTQYF. Full variable domain (remainder filled in from reference TRBV9 and TRBJ2-3): DSGVTQTPKHLITATGQRVTLRCSPRSGDLSVYWYQQSLDQGLQFLIQYYNGEERAKGNILERFSAQQFPDLHSELNLSSLELGDSALYFCASSVSAGRGTDTQYFGPGTRLTVL.

This clonotype was observed many times. This chain links TRBV25-1 with TRBJ1-4; D is ambiguous. V lost 4 bases and J 10 bases, leaving 13 bases between the germline ends. This CDR3 is built from 13 residues. Germline-derived CDR1 and CDR2 are MGHDK and SYGVNS. The CDR3 is CASSGITWGKLFF. CDR3 bases: TGTGCCAGCAGTGGGATTACCTGGGGAAAACTGTTTTTT.

This clonotype was recorded at least ten times. The rearrangement links TRBV30 to TRBJ1-2, with D perhaps TRBD1 (5 bases). Germline-derived CDR1 and CDR2 are GTSNPN and SVGIG (reference sequence). The CDR3 contains 13 residues. Trimming shortened V by 2 bases and J by 3 bases, and 10 bases separated the two germline ends. In DNA form, the CDR3 reads TGTGCCTGGAGTCCGTCCAGGGACTATGGCTACACCTTC. It specifies CAWSPSRDYGYTF.

This clonotype has only a few counts. V is TRBV30 and J is TRBJ2-3; 8 bases fit TRBD2. Germline V lookup: CDR1 GTSNPN, CDR2 SVGIG (reference sequence). V lost 0 bases, J lost 4 bases, and 6 bases stayed unmatched. The CDR3 runs 15 residues. This CDR3 is CAWSVRTGGPDTQYF. The CDR3 bases are TGTGCCTGGAGTGTGAGGACGGGGGGGCCAGATACGCAGTATTTT. Full variable domain (missing parts from reference TRBV30 and TRBJ2-3): SQTIHQWPATLVQPVGSPLSLECTVEGTSNPNLYWYRQAAGRGLQLLFYSVGIGQISSEVPQNLSASRPQDRQFILSSKKLLLSDSGFYLCAWSVRTGGPDTQYFGPGTRLTVL.

There are many counts of this clonotype. The chain uses TRBV5-1 and TRBJ2-1; 15 bases line up with TRBD2. CDR3 size: 16 residues. The ends lost 4 bases at V and 4 bases at J; junction bases unmatched: 3. CDR1 SGHRS and CDR2 YFSETQ come from the germline V gene. The CDR3 reads CASSSGLAGGYNEQFF. CDR3 in DNA: TGCGCCAGCAGCAGCGGACTAGCGGGAGGGTACAATGAGCAGTTCTTC.

This clonotype has a handful of counts. The rearrangement joins TRBV20-1 to TRBJ2-5, with D perhaps TRBD2 (5 bases). V was cut by 8 bases and J by 2 bases, with 15 bases left in between. CDR1 and CDR2 from the germline V gene are DFQATT and SNEGSKA (reference sequence). The CDR3 covers 13 residues. The CDR3 spells CSSATDYQETQYF. CDR3 bases: TGCAGTTCGGCCACCGACTATCAAGAGACCCAGTACTTC.

This clonotype appeared many times. V usage is TRBV25-1 and J usage is TRBJ1-4; 8 bases match TRBD1. This CDR3 contains 15 residues. Germline lookup yields CDR1 MGHDK and CDR2 SYGVNS. V was clipped by 3 bases and J by 6 bases; unmatched bases: 6. CDR3 coding DNA: TGTGCCAGCAGTGAGTGGACAGGGATGGATGAAAAACTGTTTTTT. The encoded protein is CASSEWTGMDEKLFF.

With regard to this clonotype: A read error is possible here, since a much larger clone lies one base away. This chain connects TRBV29-1 to TRBJ2-7; D is possibly TRBD1 (5 bases). Germline V lookup: CDR1 SQVTM, CDR2 ANQGSEA. This CDR3 region has 14 residues. Between the trimmed V and J ends, which lost 5 bases and 0 bases, there was a span of 14 bases. The CDR3 region is CSVLDRTSSYEQYF. The CDR3 coding sequence is TGCAGCGTTCTAGACCGGACAAGCTCCTACGAGCAGTACTTC.

The chain couples TRBV2 to TRBJ2-3, with D maybe TRBD2 (5 bases). V shed 10 bases and J shed 4 bases, with 24 bases lying between them. The CDR3 extends over 16 amino acids. Germline V gene lookup returns CDR1 SNHLY and CDR2 FYNNEI. The CDR3 protein is CATPRGADYSADTQYF. The CDR3 DNA follows: TGTGCCACCCCACGGGGAGCGGATTATAGCGCAGATACGCAGTATTTT.

This clonotype was recorded at least ten times. The chain couples TRBV5-1 to TRBJ1-5; D perhaps matches TRBD1 (6 bases). V shed 4 bases and J shed 4 bases, with 15 bases lying between them. Germline V lookup: CDR1 SGHRS, CDR2 YFSETQ. The CDR3 is 15 residues long. CDR3 region: CASSPQGGPNQPQHF. CDR3 sequence (DNA): TGCGCCAGCAGCCCCCAAGGGGGACCTAATCAGCCCCAGCATTTT.

This clonotype came up many times. The J gene is TRBJ2-1, the V gene TRBV5-1; 12 nucleotides line up with TRBD2. With 0 bases clipped from V and 7 bases from J, the junction kept 2 bases outside the gene matches. Germline V gives CDR1 SGHRS, CDR2 YFSETQ. The CDR3 totals 15 residues. CDR3 nucleotides: TGCGCCAGCAGCTTGGCGACTAGCGGGGGTAATGAGCAGTTCTTC. It translates to CASSLATSGGNEQFF. The variable domain in full, completed from reference TRBV5-1 and TRBJ2-1, reads KAGVTQTPRYLIKTRGQQVTLSCSPISGHRSVSWYQQTPGQGLQFLFEYFSETQRNKGNFPGRFSGRQFSNSRSEMNVSTLELGDSALYLCASSLATSGGNEQFFGPGTRLTVL.

This clonotype appeared many times. The chain has TRBV12-5 and TRBJ2-6; D not resolved. Trimming shortened V by 3 bases and J by 0 bases, and 6 bases separated the two germline ends. Germline V CDR1 and CDR2: LGHNT, FRNRAP. The CDR3 totals 15 residues. CDR3 DNA: TGTGCTAGTGGTTTTCAGCTCTCTGGGGCCAACGTCCTGACTTTC. Its protein product is CASGFQLSGANVLTF.

This clonotype was recorded at least ten times. The chain has TRBV7-8 and TRBJ2-5, with D possibly matching TRBD2 (5 bases). CDR3 length: 13 residues. Germline V gene lookup returns CDR1 SGHVS and CDR2 FQNEAQ. V was trimmed by 5 bases and J by 5 bases, leaving 12 bases between them. CDR3 protein: CASSPWESETQYF. The DNA of the CDR3 is TGTGCCAGCAGCCCCTGGGAGTCGGAGACCCAGTACTTC.